The 24 T cell receptor beta chains below come from one sample, sequenced in a study of blood T cell repertoires in COVID-19. Clones were read by immunoSEQ multiplex PCR, and TCRdb kept only the in-frame ones, dropping some. The top ten clones hold roughly 12% of a sample with 210,000 or so clones, about 90% of them seen once. The sample consisted of peripheral blood. These receptors came from a woman younger than 35 who had recovered from COVID-19.

This sequence joins TRBV25-1 and TRBJ1-5; weak D call: TRBD1 (6 bases). V was pared by 2 bases and J by 6 bases, with 11 bases between. The length of the CDR3 is 14 residues. The germline gives CDR1 MGHDK, CDR2 SYGVNS. CDR3: CASSEVGGPQPQHF. CDR3 nucleotide sequence: TGTGCCAGCAGTGAAGTGGGGGGGCCTCAGCCCCAGCATTTT. The variable domain in full, completed from reference TRBV25-1 and TRBJ1-5, reads EADIYQTPRYLVIGTGKKITLECSQTMGHDKMYWYQQDPGMELHLIHYSYGVNSTEKGDLSSESTVSRIRTEHFPLTLESARPSHTSQYLCASSEVGGPQPQHFGDGTRLSIL.

This chain uses TRBV3-1 (or the pseudogene TRBV3-2) with TRBJ2-7, with a weak D call TRBD2 (6 bases). Looked up from germline, CDR1 is LGHDT and CDR2 is YNNKEL (reference sequence). Trimming removed 0 bases from V and 1 base from J, with 25 bases in between. CDR3 length: 20 amino acids. This CDR3 is CASSQDSGGTLSGLSYEQYF. CDR3 DNA sequence: TGTGCCAGCAGCCAAGATTCGGGCGGGACGCTCTCGGGCCTTTCCTACGAGCAGTACTTC.

The V and J genes are TRBV11-2 and TRBJ1-5; tentatively, D is TRBD1 (5 bases). Trimming stripped 1 base from V and 6 bases from J, with 10 bases between. Germline lookup yields CDR1 SGHAT and CDR2 FQNNGV. The CDR3 sequence is 14 residues long. The DNA for the CDR3 is TGTGCCAGCAGCTTAGGGGGCGGGAGTCAGCCCCAGCATTTT. Its translation is CASSLGGGSQPQHF.

The gene calls are TRBV9 and TRBJ2-1; 11 positions match TRBD2. Germline V gives CDR1 SGDLS, CDR2 YYNGEE. The CDR3 runs to 17 residues. Trimming at V came to 3 bases and at J to 9 bases, leaving 14 bases not matched to a gene. The CDR3 spells CASSDRSVAGGTGEQFF. The CDR3, as DNA: TGTGCCAGCAGCGACCGCTCTGTAGCGGGAGGGACAGGTGAGCAGTTCTTC.

This chain links TRBV5-6 with TRBJ1-3; D is unclear. Trimming shortened V by 7 bases and J by 1 base, and 3 bases separated the two germline ends. The germline CDR1 and CDR2 sequences are SGHDT and YYEEEE. The CDR3 contains 11 residues. The DNA of the CDR3 is TGTGCCAGCTCTTCTGGAAACACCATATATTTT. The encoded protein is CASSSGNTIYF.

Concerning this clone: Additional DNA sequences in this sample encode the identical CDR3. This chain uses TRBV30 with TRBJ1-3; D is undetermined. The CDR3 consists of 13 residues. Trimming removed 3 bases from V and 1 base from J, with 7 bases in between. CDR1 and CDR2 from the germline V gene are GTSNPN and SVGIG (reference sequence). Written as DNA, the CDR3 is TGTGCCTGGAGAACAGTTTCTGGAAACACCATATATTTT. The encoded protein is CAWRTVSGNTIYF.

The rearrangement joins TRBV19 to TRBJ1-5, with unresolved D. This CDR3 contains 15 residues. CDR1 and CDR2 (germline): LNHDA, SQIVND (reference sequence). Trimming left V 2 bases short and J 3 bases short, with 11 bases between. In DNA, the CDR3 is TGTGCCAGTAGTATAAACGGACTGGTCAATCAGCCCCAGCATTTT. It specifies CASSINGLVNQPQHF.

Concerning this clone itself: A junction end diverges from the germline sequence, so it may reflect a read error. This chain uses TRBV15 with TRBJ2-5; no clear D gene. In germline, CDR1 is LNHNV, CDR2 YYDKDF (reference sequence). The CDR3 length is 13 residues. This chain's CDR3 is CAISNQDQETQYF. The CDR3, as DNA: TGTGCCATCAGCAATCAGGACCAAGAGACCCAGTACTTC.

This chain links TRBV5-1 with TRBJ2-7, with D perhaps matching TRBD1 (6 bases). Deletions cut 2 bases from V and 3 bases from J, with 15 bases between. The CDR3 contains 15 residues. The germline V gene encodes CDR1 SGHRS and CDR2 YFSETQ. The CDR3 nucleotides read TGCGCCAGCAGCTTTGCGGTGGGGGCCGGCTACGAGCAGTACTTC. Protein sequence: CASSFAVGAGYEQYF.

The chain has TRBV9 and TRBJ1-3; no firm D call. The CDR3 length is 13 residues. The germline V and J ends were trimmed by 3 bases and 4 bases, with 8 bases remaining between them. Looked up from germline, CDR1 is SGDLS and CDR2 is YYNGEE. For the CDR3, the DNA is TGTGCCAGCAGCGCCGGGAGGGGAAACACCATATATTTT. This sequence encodes CASSAGRGNTIYF.

This chain joins TRBV7-9 and TRBJ2-1; TRBD2 aligns across 11 bases. Germline V gene sequence: CDR1 SEHNR, CDR2 FQNEAQ (reference sequence). This CDR3 has 14 amino acids. Trimming took 5 bases from V and 5 from J; bases not matched to a gene: 2. The CDR3 loop reads CASSGLAGDNEQFF. The DNA of the CDR3 is TGTGCCAGCAGCGGACTAGCGGGCGACAATGAGCAGTTCTTC.

The gene calls are TRBV29-1 and TRBJ1-1; D gene ambiguous. The V gene lost 7 bases and the J gene lost 3 bases, with 12 bases spanning the gap. Germline loops: CDR1 SQVTM, CDR2 ANQGSEA. This CDR3 spans 12 amino acids. As DNA, the CDR3 is TGCAGCGGAGGTAGCGGCGACACTGAAGCTTTCTTT. Amino acids: CSGGSGDTEAFF.

CDR3 in amino acids: CASRPAGTPRVAFF. The CDR3 nucleotides read TGTGCCAGCAGGCCGGCCGGGACACCCCGAGTAGCTTTCTTT. The chain joins TRBV6-5 to TRBJ1-1; D is perhaps TRBD1 (6 bases). Trimming shortened V by 6 bases and J by 10 bases, and 21 bases separated the two germline ends. This CDR3 spans 14 amino acids. Germline CDR1 MNHEY, CDR2 SVGAGI.

V is TRBV9 and J is TRBJ2-1, with a possible D match to TRBD1 (6 bases). Germline loops: CDR1 SGDLS, CDR2 YYNGEE. Trimming took off 0 bases at V and 7 bases at J, with 17 bases between the two ends. This CDR3 is 16 amino acids long. In DNA, the CDR3 is TGTGCCAGCAGCGTAGAGGGGACAAGGGGGAGTAATGAGCAGTTCTTC. This encodes CASSVEGTRGSNEQFF.

The chain joins TRBV15 to TRBJ2-1, with TRBD1 matching over 9 bases. CDR1 is LNHNV and CDR2 is YYDKDF in the germline V gene (reference sequence). With 8 bases clipped from V and 7 bases from J, the junction kept 3 bases outside the gene matches. The CDR3 is made up of 12 amino acids. The chain's CDR3 is CATRQGGNEQFF. CDR3 in DNA: TGTGCCACCCGACAGGGGGGTAATGAGCAGTTCTTC.

The rearrangement joins TRBV2 to TRBJ1-1; 7 bases map to TRBD1. From germline, CDR1 is SNHLY and CDR2 FYNNEI. The CDR3 extends over 14 amino acids. V lost 5 bases, J lost 0 bases, and 3 bases stayed unmatched. The DNA for the CDR3 is TGTGCCAGCAGTCTTGGACAGGTGAACACTGAAGCTTTCTTT. The encoded protein is CASSLGQVNTEAFF.

The genes are TRBV5-4 and TRBJ1-1; maybe TRBD1 (5 bases). Germline assignment: CDR1 SGHNT and CDR2 YYREEE (reference sequence). The CDR3 spans 14 residues. V was cut by 6 bases and J by 1 base, with 13 bases left in between. The DNA for the CDR3 is TGTGCCAGCACCTTAGGAAGGGGGAACACTGAAGCTTTCTTT. Translated: CASTLGRGNTEAFF.

The chain joins TRBV6-5 to TRBJ1-4; D gene ambiguous. CDR1 and CDR2 from the germline V gene are MNHEY and SVGAGI. The CDR3 has 12 residues. Trimming pared 5 bases from V and 8 bases from J, leaving 9 bases between. The CDR3 protein is CASSPGLEKLFF. In DNA, the CDR3 is TGTGCCAGCAGTCCAGGTTTGGAAAAACTGTTTTTT.

V usage is TRBV7-2 and J usage is TRBJ2-5; 8 bases agree with TRBD2. Per the germline V gene, CDR1 is SGHTA and CDR2 is FQGNSA. The CDR3 is 15 residues long. The V and J ends lost 7 bases and 5 bases, in that order; junction bases with no gene match: 12. The CDR3: CASIETGGSWETQYF. Here the CDR3 DNA reads TGTGCCAGCATCGAGACGGGGGGGAGTTGGGAGACCCAGTACTTC.

Here the CDR3 DNA reads TGTGCCAGCAGCCCACAGGGAAGCCCCACTGAAGCTTTCTTT. Its translation is CASSPQGSPTEAFF. The chain couples TRBV7-9 to TRBJ1-1, with D perhaps matching TRBD1 (6 bases). V was clipped by 5 bases and J by 4 bases, with 14 bases between them. This CDR3 has 14 amino acids. The germline CDR1 and CDR2 sequences are SEHNR and FQNEAQ (reference sequence).

The chain is built from TRBV12-3 or TRBV12-4 and TRBJ1-2, with 7 bases matching TRBD1. The J segment lost 6 bases and the V segment lost 10 bases, leaving 8 bases of the junction unmatched. There are 12 residues in the CDR3. The CDR3 sequence is CATPLGGDGYTF. In DNA form, the CDR3 reads TGTGCCACCCCTTTAGGGGGCGATGGCTACACCTTC.

V and J are TRBV15 and TRBJ1-5, with TRBD1 as a possible D gene (5 bases). The V gene lost 0 bases and the J gene lost 8 bases, with 14 bases spanning the gap. Per the germline V gene, CDR1 is LNHNV and CDR2 is YYDKDF (reference sequence). The length of the CDR3 is 15 residues. The CDR3 bases are TGTGCCACCAGCAGAGATGTGGGTCTAGGGGAGCCCCAGCATTTT. Protein: CATSRDVGLGEPQHF.

This clone was picked up one time. This sequence joins TRBV7-9 and TRBJ1-1, with 7 bases matching TRBD1. The J segment lost 0 bases and the V segment lost 8 bases, leaving 15 bases of the junction unmatched. The CDR3 sequence is 17 residues long. Germline CDR1 SEHNR, CDR2 FQNEAQ (reference sequence). The CDR3 loop is CASSPWTGATMNTEAFF. In DNA form, the CDR3 reads TGTGCCAGCTCCCCCTGGACAGGCGCTACGATGAACACTGAAGCTTTCTTT. The variable domain in full, completed from reference TRBV7-9 and TRBJ1-1, reads DTGVSQNPRHKITKRGQNVTFRCDPISEHNRLYWYRQTLGQGPEFLTYFQNEAQLEKSRLLSDRFSAERPKGSFSTLEIQRTEQGDSAMYLCASSPWTGATMNTEAFFGQGTRLTVV.

The rearrangement uses TRBV7-7 and TRBJ2-2; 9 nucleotides agree with TRBD1. Trimming at V came to 5 bases and at J to 2 bases, leaving 9 bases not matched to a gene. Germline assignment: CDR1 SSHAT and CDR2 FNYEAQ (reference sequence). This CDR3 comprises 17 residues. Here the CDR3 reads CASSPGPGQGNTGELFF. The CDR3 DNA follows: TGTGCCAGCAGCCCAGGACCGGGACAGGGAAACACCGGGGAGCTGTTTTTT.